The 18 T cell receptor beta chains below all came from one sample that was sequenced in a study of T cells in Graves' hyperthyroidism and ophthalmopathy. TCR beta CDR3 region amplification was performed from RNA transcripts. An initial round of RT-PCR targeting the TCR CDR3 relied on the HTBI primer set. TCRdb reanalysed the multiplex PCR reads using MiXCR and keeps one entry per CDR3 protein. The sample lists roughly 710,000 distinct CDR3 sequences; 35% were seen once. The sequencing sample was made of blood. The receptors were sampled from a woman between 40 and 50 years old with Graves' hyperthyroidism.

This clonotype was seen at least ten times. The chain joins TRBV19 to TRBJ2-5; 15 positions match TRBD2. The ends lost 4 bases at V and 3 bases at J; junction bases unmatched: 9. This CDR3 has 18 amino acids. In germline, CDR1 is LNHDA, CDR2 SQIVND (reference sequence). CDR3 bases: TGTGCCAGTAGTAAGGGACTAGCGGGGGGTCGGATGGAAGAGACCCAGTACTTC. This codes for CASSKGLAGGRMEETQYF.

J is TRBJ2-7 and V is TRBV2, with 9 bases that match TRBD1. V trimming: 9 bases; J trimming: 3 bases; junction bases outside the gene matches: 3. Germline loops: CDR1 SNHLY, CDR2 FYNNEI. CDR3 length equals 12 residues. The CDR3 sequence: CARGTGNYEQYF. CDR3 sequence (DNA): TGTGCCAGAGGGACAGGGAACTACGAGCAGTACTTC. Combining the CDR3 with reference TRBV2 and TRBJ2-7 gives the whole variable domain EPEVTQTPSHQVTQMGQEVILRCVPISNHLYFYWYRQILGQKVEFLVSFYNNEISEKSEIFDDQFSVERPDGSNFTLKIRSTKLEDSAMYFCARGTGNYEQYFGPGTRLTVT.

The chain recombines TRBV12-3 or TRBV12-4 with TRBJ1-6; D remains ambiguous. The CDR3 sequence is 12 residues long. Trimming stripped 4 bases from V and 11 bases from J, with 9 bases between. The chain's CDR3 is CASSSAGAPLHF. The DNA for the CDR3 is TGTGCCAGCAGTTCGGCAGGCGCACCCCTCCACTTT.

The gene calls are TRBV6-1 and TRBJ1-6; D might be TRBD1 (6 bases). CDR1 is MNHNS, CDR2 SASEGT, per germline. This CDR3 is 19 amino acids long. The V end was cut by 2 bases, the J end by 3 bases, with 20 bases between. CDR3 protein: CASSEPSGVTSYYNSPLHF. CDR3 in DNA: TGTGCCAGCAGTGAACCGTCAGGGGTGACCTCCTACTATAATTCACCCCTCCACTTT.

This clonotype was seen ten or more times. V gene TRBV6-5 combines with J gene TRBJ2-5; D is possibly TRBD2 (5 bases). Between the trimmed V and J ends, which lost 5 bases and 5 bases, there was a span of 9 bases. This CDR3 has 12 residues. CDR1 and CDR2 from the germline V gene are MNHEY and SVGAGI. In nucleotides, the CDR3 is TGTGCCAGCAGTCCCGAGCGGGAGACCCAGTACTTC. It yields the protein CASSPERETQYF.

The genes are TRBV9 and TRBJ2-7, with TRBD2 matching over 11 bases. With 5 bases clipped from V and 0 bases from J, the junction kept 10 bases outside the gene matches. CDR3 length equals 17 residues. The germline V gene encodes CDR1 SGDLS and CDR2 YYNGEE. CDR3 sequence reads: CASSEYGTSGFSYEQYF. In DNA, the CDR3 is TGTGCCAGCAGTGAATATGGGACTAGCGGTTTCTCCTACGAGCAGTACTTC. The full variable domain, in which reference TRBV9 and TRBJ2-7 provide the parts outside the CDR3, is DSGVTQTPKHLITATGQRVTLRCSPRSGDLSVYWYQQSLDQGLQFLIQYYNGEERAKGNILERFSAQQFPDLHSELNLSSLELGDSALYFCASSEYGTSGFSYEQYFGPGTRLTVT.

The CDR3: CASSLVLAGGRDTQYF. CDR3 DNA: TGTGCCAGCAGCCTTGTTCTAGCGGGAGGGCGAGATACGCAGTATTTT. V gene TRBV7-2 combines with J gene TRBJ2-3; 12 bases match TRBD2. The CDR3 contains 16 residues. Losses at the gene ends were 5 bases for V and 5 bases for J; bases not matched to a gene: 8. Germline CDR1 reads SGHTA; CDR2 reads FQGNSA.

CDR3 sequence (DNA): TGTGCTAGTGGTTCCGGACTCCCCGGACATACGCAGTATTTT. This encodes CASGSGLPGHTQYF. This chain joins TRBV12-3 or TRBV12-4 and TRBJ2-3; possibly TRBD2 for D (5 bases). The length of the CDR3 is 14 residues.

At least ten counts were recorded for this clonotype. The chain joins TRBV2 to TRBJ1-4; 8 bases are a match to TRBD1. The ends lost 5 bases at V and 5 bases at J; junction bases unmatched: 4. The V gene's germline CDR1 is SNHLY and CDR2 FYNNEI. CDR3 size: 14 residues. CDR3 DNA: TGTGCCAGCAGTAGACAGGGGACGAATGAAAAACTGTTTTTT. It translates to CASSRQGTNEKLFF.

This clonotype appeared a few times. J is TRBJ1-1 and V is TRBV5-6, with a possible D match to TRBD1 (5 bases). V was cut by 4 bases and J by 10 bases, with 26 bases left in between. The V gene's germline CDR1 is SGHDT and CDR2 YYEEEE. The CDR3 consists of 16 residues. CDR3 in DNA: TGTGCCAGCAGCGACCCGCGGGGCCTATCCAGCGGGGGAGCTTTCTTT. Amino acid sequence: CASSDPRGLSSGGAFF.

Only a few counts were recorded for this clonotype. V usage is TRBV6-5 and J usage is TRBJ1-1; D is undetermined. Trimming stripped 7 bases from V and 1 base from J, with 16 bases between. Germline V gives CDR1 MNHEY, CDR2 SVGAGI. The CDR3 runs to 15 residues. CDR3 amino acids: CASNEYSKPNTEAFF. CDR3 bases: TGTGCCAGCAATGAATACAGCAAGCCGAACACTGAAGCTTTCTTT.

The chain is built from TRBV20-1 and TRBJ2-5; 9 positions match TRBD2. Losses at the gene ends were 2 bases for V and 3 bases for J; bases not matched to a gene: 10. Germline V gene data show CDR1 as DFQATT and CDR2 as SNEGSKA (reference sequence). This CDR3 is 16 amino acids long. The CDR3 reads CSARNLRLAGKETQYF. CDR3 coding DNA: TGCAGTGCTAGAAATCTGAGGCTAGCGGGGAAAGAGACCCAGTACTTC.

The chain carries TRBV7-2 and TRBJ2-2; D possibly corresponds to TRBD1 (6 bases). Germline V gives CDR1 SGHTA, CDR2 FQGNSA. Deletions cut 6 bases from V and 6 bases from J, with 14 bases between. The CDR3 has 14 amino acids. Written as DNA, the CDR3 is TGTGCCAGCAGGCAAACAGGGTCTCCCGGGGAGCTGTTTTTT. Its protein product is CASRQTGSPGELFF.

This clonotype was seen ten or more times. The chain carries TRBV7-2 and TRBJ2-7, with TRBD2 matching over 10 bases. J lost 2 bases, V lost 5 bases, and 3 bases had no gene match. Germline loops: CDR1 SGHTA, CDR2 FQGNSA. The CDR3 runs 14 residues. The CDR3 nucleotides are TGTGCCAGCAGCACAAGCGGGGGGGCCTACGAGCAGTACTTC. It is translated as CASSTSGGAYEQYF.

This clonotype was counted between two and nine times. The chain employs TRBV7-9 and TRBJ1-1; 9 nucleotides match TRBD1. This CDR3 has 14 residues. The germline CDR1 and CDR2 sequences are SEHNR and FQNEAQ (reference sequence). J lost 4 bases, V lost 8 bases, and 8 bases had no gene match. The CDR3 nucleotides are TGTGCCAGCTCGAGGACAGGGGACCGCACTGAAGCTTTCTTT. Translated, it gives CASSRTGDRTEAFF.

The V gene is TRBV2, the J gene TRBJ2-7; possible D gene TRBD2, 5 bases. This CDR3 has 15 amino acids. V gave up 6 bases and J gave up 1 base, with 16 bases separating them. Germline V CDR1 and CDR2: SNHLY, FYNNEI. The CDR3 spells CASSRTTGESYEQYF. CDR3 DNA sequence: TGTGCCAGCAGCCGCACTACTGGGGAGTCCTACGAGCAGTACTTC.

As for this clonotype: One end of the junction does not line up with germline, which may come from a read error. Written as DNA, the CDR3 is TGTGCCAGCAGCTTAGGGACGGGGGGGGCTAACTATGGCCACACCTTC. As protein: CASSLGTGGANYGHTF. The rearrangement uses TRBV7-2 and TRBJ1-2, with D possibly matching TRBD1 (6 bases). The CDR3 sequence is 16 residues long. CDR1 and CDR2 (germline): SGHTA, FQGNSA.

The V and J genes are TRBV6-5 and TRBJ2-7, with D perhaps being TRBD1 or TRBD2 (5 bases each). The V end was cut by 0 bases, the J end by 6 bases, with 12 bases between. This CDR3 region has 14 residues. Germline assignment: CDR1 MNHEY and CDR2 SVGAGI. CDR3 in amino acids: CASSYSEGRLEQYF. In nucleotides, the CDR3 is TGTGCCAGCAGTTACTCCGAGGGGCGACTCGAGCAGTACTTC.